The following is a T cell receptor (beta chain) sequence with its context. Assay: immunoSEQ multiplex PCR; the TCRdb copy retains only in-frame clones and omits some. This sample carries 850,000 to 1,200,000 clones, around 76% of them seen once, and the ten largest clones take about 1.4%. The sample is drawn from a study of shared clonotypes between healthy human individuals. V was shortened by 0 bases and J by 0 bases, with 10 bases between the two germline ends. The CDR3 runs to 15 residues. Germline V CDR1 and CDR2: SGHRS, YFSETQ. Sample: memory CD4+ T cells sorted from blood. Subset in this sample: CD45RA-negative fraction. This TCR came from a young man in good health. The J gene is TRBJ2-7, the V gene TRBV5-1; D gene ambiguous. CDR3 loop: CASSLEQHISYEQYF. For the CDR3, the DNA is TGCGCCAGCAGCTTGGAACAGCACATCTCCTACGAGCAGTACTTC.